The rows below give T cell receptor beta chains drawn from one sample of a study of shared clonotypes between healthy human individuals. Data came from immunoSEQ multiplex PCR; TCRdb stores just in-frame clones and leaves some out. The repertoire holds about 1,500,000 clones, with around 97% as singletons. The sample was naive CD4+ T cells sorted from blood. Source of these receptors: a man aged 25-45 years in good health. CDR3s include the opening cysteine and the closing phenylalanine or tryptophan. The D gene is left open where the match is weak. Clone size is not always given. Where it is, it says once, few, many or a class for expanded clones.

TRBD1 TRBJ2-7 NA TRBV6-1 TGTGCCAGCAGTGAGAGAGGGGACAGGGGGTGGTACGAGCAGTACTTC CASSERGDRGWYEQYF
NA TRBJ2-7 NA TRBV11-2 TGTGCCAGCAGCTTATCTTTCGGGAGACAGGGCATTCTCGGCGAGCAGTACTTC CASSLSFGRQGILGEQYF
NA TRBJ2-5 NA TRBV5-4 TGTGCCAGCAGCCCCGCTAGCGCTCTCAAAGAGACCCAGTACTTC CASSPASALKETQYF
NA TRBJ1-5 NA TRBV28 TGTGCCAGCACTCTAGGCTTGAAGGGTCAGCCCCAGCATTTT CASTLGLKGQPQHF
TRBD1 TRBJ1-5 NA TRBV10-3 TGTGCCATCAGTGAGTCGGCAGGGGGTGGTCAGCCCCAGCATTTT CAISESAGGGQPQHF
NA TRBJ2-1 once TRBV6-6 TGTGCCAGCAGTTACTCGGGGAATGAGCAGTTCTTC CASSYSGNEQFF
TRBD2 TRBJ2-5 NA TRBV7-2 TGTGCCAGCAGATTAACTAGCGCCAGCTCTTACCAAGAGACCCAGTACTTC CASRLTSASSYQETQYF
NA TRBJ1-2 NA TRBV7-8 TGTGCCAGCAGCTCGAGGGTGGACGTAAAGGGCTACACCTTC CASSSRVDVKGYTF
TRBD2 TRBJ2-5 NA TRBV11-2 TGTGCCAGCGGACGATCGAGCGGGAGAACGGAGACCCAGTACTTC CASGRSSGRTETQYF
TRBD1 TRBJ2-1 NA TRBV7-2 TGTGCCAGCAGCTTAGCAGCAGGGGGCTCCTACAATGAGCAGTTCTTC CASSLAAGGSYNEQFF
NA TRBJ1-1 once TRBV28 TGTGCCAGCAGACAACACCCAGGGGCCGTTATGAACACTGAAGCTTTCTTT CASRQHPGAVMNTEAFF
NA TRBJ2-3 once TRBV9 TGTGCCAGCAGCGTAGCTTGGGGAGGCGGAGATACGCAGTATTTT CASSVAWGGGDTQYF
NA TRBJ2-6 NA TRBV7-2 TGTGCCATAGATCGGTCTGGGGCCAACGTCCTGACTTTC CAIDRSGANVLTF
NA TRBJ2-1 NA TRBV9 TGTGCCAGCAGCGTAGGTGCAGGGGGGGAGCAGTTCTTC CASSVGAGGEQFF
TRBD2 TRBJ2-1 NA TRBV27 TGTGCCAGCAGTTTAGGATTAGCGGGTGAGCAGTTCTTC CASSLGLAGEQFF
NA TRBJ1-2 NA TRBV27 TGTGCCGTAGGCCGATCGGGGGAGTATGGCTACACCTTC CAVGRSGEYGYTF
TRBD1 TRBJ2-5 once TRBV28 TGTGCCAGCAACCGATGGACAGGGCGACAAGAGACCCAGTACTTC CASNRWTGRQETQYF
NA TRBJ2-5 NA TRBV29-1 TGCAGCGTTTTCCGAGAAAGTGGGCGTGGGACCCAGTACTTC CSVFRESGRGTQYF
NA TRBJ2-1 NA TRBV28 TGTGCCAGCAGTCACCCTGGGAGGGAGCAGTTCTTC CASSHPGREQFF
NA TRBJ2-5 NA TRBV5-4 TGTGCCAGCAGCTCACGGGAGGGGGCCATGGAGACCCAGTACTTC CASSSREGAMETQYF
NA TRBJ1-5 once TRBV2 TGTGCCAGCAGTGAAACGGGGGGGGGCAATCAGCCCCAGCATTTT CASSETGGGNQPQHF
NA TRBJ2-3 NA TRBV9 TGTGCCAGCAGCGGGGGGCTTTTAGGCACAGATACGCAGTATTTT CASSGGLLGTDTQYF
TRBD2 TRBJ2-2 NA TRBV25-1 TGTGCCAGCACTCCCTCAGGGAGGGCGACCGGGGAGCTGTTTTTT CASTPSGRATGELFF
TRBD2 TRBJ2-2 NA TRBV6-4 TGTGCCAGCAGTGTTACTAGCGGGTCGAACACCGGGGAGCTGTTTTTT CASSVTSGSNTGELFF
TRBD2 TRBJ2-1 NA TRBV7-3 TGTGCCAGCAGCCCTGGTGCGGGAGTGGTTAAGGAGCAGTTCTTC CASSPGAGVVKEQFF
TRBD1 TRBJ2-7 NA TRBV6-1 TGTGCCAGCAGTGAAGGGGGACAGGGAATTACCTACGAGCAGTACTTC CASSEGGQGITYEQYF
NA TRBJ1-1 NA TRBV10-3 TGTGCCATCAGTGGTAAGTCGGGGAACACTGAAGCTTTCTTT CAISGKSGNTEAFF
TRBD2 TRBJ2-7 NA TRBV11-2 TGTGCCAGCAGCTTCCCTCTTGGCGGGAGCTCCTACGAGCAGTACTTC CASSFPLGGSSYEQYF
NA TRBJ1-2 NA TRBV7-9 TGTGCCAGCAGCTTAGCGGCCCCGCCCCCCATTGGCTACACCTTC CASSLAAPPPIGYTF
NA TRBJ2-3 NA TRBV5-1 TGCGCCAGCAGCTTGAATGGCGTAGATACGCAGTATTTT CASSLNGVDTQYF
NA TRBJ2-3 NA TRBV6-1 TGTGCCAGCAGTGTGTCAAATCCAGATACGCAGTATTTT CASSVSNPDTQYF
TRBD2 TRBJ2-3 NA TRBV10-3 TGTGCCATCAGTGAGTCTCCGGGACTAGCGGGAGGCACAGATACGCAGTATTTT CAISESPGLAGGTDTQYF
TRBD1 TRBJ2-1 NA TRBV28 TGTGCCAGCATCAGTTGGACAGGGGGCAATGAGCAGTTCTTC CASISWTGGNEQFF
NA TRBJ1-1 NA TRBV6-6 TGTGCCAGCAGTTACTCGCAGCAGGAAGCTTTCTTT CASSYSQQEAFF
NA TRBJ2-7 NA TRBV28 TGTGCCAGCAGTATCCTCCGGGAGTGGATTTCCTACGAGCAGTACTTC CASSILREWISYEQYF
TRBD2 TRBJ2-1 NA TRBV10-3 TGTGCCATCGGAGATCCCGGGACTAGCGGGAAGAGGAATGAGCAGTTCTTC CAIGDPGTSGKRNEQFF
TRBD1 TRBJ2-1 NA TRBV4-1 TGCGCCAGCAGCCATATCGGGACAGGGGACATCAATGAGCAGTTCTTC CASSHIGTGDINEQFF
NA TRBJ2-7 NA TRBV4-3 TGCGCCAGCAGCCAAGTCACCGCTTCCTACGAGCAGTACTTC CASSQVTASYEQYF
NA TRBJ2-3 NA TRBV5-4 TGTGCCAGCAGCCTCAGGGGCAGCACAGATACGCAGTATTTT CASSLRGSTDTQYF
NA TRBJ2-2 NA TRBV30 TGTGCCTGGGGGCGGCCTAGTCGGACCGGGGAGCTGTTTTTT CAWGRPSRTGELFF
NA TRBJ2-7 NA TRBV7-2 TGTGCCAGCAGCTTAGGGACAGCCTCCTACGAGCAGTACTTC CASSLGTASYEQYF
NA TRBJ1-1 NA TRBV18 TGTGCCAGCTCACCCACCAAAACAGGCTCTTTCACTGAAGCTTTCTTT CASSPTKTGSFTEAFF
NA TRBJ2-7 NA TRBV5-1 TGCGCCAGCAGCTTGGAGGCGGGCCTTGTCTCCTACGAGCAGTACTTC CASSLEAGLVSYEQYF
NA TRBJ2-7 once TRBV15 TGTGCCACCAGACGGGACTTACAGGCCTACGAGCAGTACTTC CATRRDLQAYEQYF
TRBD2 TRBJ2-1 NA TRBV5-1 TGCGCCAGCAGCTCGGGACTAGCGGGAGGGATTAGCTCCTACAATGAGCAGTTCTTC CASSSGLAGGISSYNEQFF
NA TRBJ1-3 NA TRBV10-3 TGTGCCATCAGTTACCTCCCGGGAAACACCATATATTTT CAISYLPGNTIYF
NA TRBJ1-2 NA TRBV5-1 TGCGCCAGCAGCTTGAACATGGGGAGGAATGACTATGGCTACACCTTC CASSLNMGRNDYGYTF
NA TRBJ2-2 NA TRBV5-1 TGCGCCAGCAGCTTGGCCTCTCATTACACCGGGGAGCTGTTTTTT CASSLASHYTGELFF
NA TRBJ1-1 NA TRBV28 TGTGCCAGCAGTTTCGGGGGGTTGAACACTGAAGCTTTCTTT CASSFGGLNTEAFF
NA TRBJ2-3 NA TRBV2 TGTGCCAGCATTAGGGTTGGCACAGATACGCAGTATTTT CASIRVGTDTQYF
NA TRBJ1-5 NA TRBV2 TGTGCCAGCAGTGATCGGCCCAATCAGCCCCAGCATTTT CASSDRPNQPQHF
NA TRBJ1-5 NA TRBV7-9 TGTGCCAGCAGCTTAGGTTTCCTTGGGGCAGGGGATCAGCCCCAGCATTTT CASSLGFLGAGDQPQHF
TRBD1 TRBJ2-7 NA TRBV18 TGTGCCAGCTCACAGGGACAGGCCTACGAGCAGTACTTC CASSQGQAYEQYF
NA TRBJ2-4 NA TRBV2 TGTGCCAGCAGTGGGTGGGCCGGGTTAGCCAAAAACATTCAGTACTTC CASSGWAGLAKNIQYF
TRBD2 TRBJ2-1 NA TRBV29-1 TGCAGCGTGATCGGGAGTGCGGGAGGATCAGGCAATGAGCAGTTCTTC CSVIGSAGGSGNEQFF
NA TRBJ2-7 NA TRBV19 TGTGCCAGTAGTACCCCTGCTGGGCCGATAAACGAGCAGTACTTC CASSTPAGPINEQYF
NA TRBJ2-7 NA TRBV28 TGTGCCAGCAGAAAGGACGGGTCTAGCTCCTACGAGCAGTACTTC CASRKDGSSSYEQYF
NA TRBJ2-7 once TRBV2 TGTGCCAGCAGTGATCAGGGTTACGAGCAGTACTTC CASSDQGYEQYF
TRBD1 TRBJ2-6 NA TRBV5-1 TGCGCCAGCAGCTCCGGACAGGGAGGGGCCAACGTCCTGACTTTC CASSSGQGGANVLTF